The clone carrying this TCR beta chain was counted many times. The antigen is not known. CDR3 size: 13 residues. Trimming left V 0 bases short and J 6 bases short, with 9 bases between. Germline V lookup: CDR1 SGHRS, CDR2 YFSETQ. A TCRbeta library incorporating unique molecular identifiers was prepared. From the PCR reads, TCRdb called clonotypes with MiXCR, one entry per CDR3 protein. This table has about 580,000 distinct CDR3 sequences, under 30% appearing once. This sample was taken from a study of T-cell reconstitution after alpha-beta-depleted transplantation in children. Study outcomes and limitations: After transplant, at about two months, alpha-beta T cells were reportedly derived from several hundred expanded graft clones. Surviving recipient T cells and thymic progenitors accounted for the high day-60 TCRbeta diversity observed in some patients. At the one-year point after transplant, T-cell counts and TCRbeta diversity were found to come mostly from T cells that had been newly produced.

The rearrangement links TRBV5-1 to TRBJ1-2; D unclear. The origin of this receptor is a boy under two years old who had a stem cell transplant for acute myeloid leukemia, so the T cells may come from the graft donor. Sequenced here: PBMCs, mostly from graft donor cells, sampled 360 days after TCRalphabeta/CD19-depleted stem cell transplant. CDR3 nucleotide sequence: TGCGCCAGCAGCTTGGCACGCGACCATGGCTACACCTTC. Translating gives CASSLARDHGYTF.